This T cell receptor beta chain derives from a study of cytomegalovirus exposure and HLA in healthy donors (dated by TCRdb to about 2017). About the investigation overall: In an earlier analysis of roughly 500 of the donors, roughly 300 Gb of sequence data and 100 million or so unique TCR beta sequences from roughly 190 million T cells were reported. Approximately 300 gigabases of sequencing data and around 87 million unique TCR sequences were included in an early release covering 550 to 800 HLA-typed donors. Of the 398 genotyped donors, approximately 83% fell in the genetic ancestry cluster associated with self-reported Caucasian donors. The aim of the study was to test whether cataloging public T cell receptors could identify signatures of past pathogen exposure. The T cell repertoires of 666 subjects were profiled by immunosequencing and related to cytomegalovirus serostatus. Besides the first cohort of about 730 subjects, a separate validation cohort made up of over a hundred different subjects was used. To predict cytomegalovirus infection status, the study combined high-throughput TCR immunosequencing, statistical association of individual TCRs with disease status, and machine learning. A later analysis re-examined previously published TCR beta repertoires from about 670 donors and added high-resolution HLA genotyping to investigate patterns of TCR occurrence. Rather than using new phenotypic data, the later analysis identified candidate immune exposures from TCR beta sequences and from how often those sequences occurred across donors. In an earlier analysis of about 590 of the donors, high-throughput TCR beta sequencing was used to judge whether each TCR beta V gene segment behaved as functional or pseudogenic. Donor age, sex, ethnicity and CMV serostatus were compiled alongside the repertoire data. A later genetic analysis took genome-wide SNP genotypes for about three fifths of the 666 donors and used that subset as a discovery cohort. All discovery cohort repertoires had been generated on a single sequencing platform. HLA typing included class I and class II loci at four-digit resolution. The number of typed donors differed by locus: about 620-640 for A, B, C, DRB1 and DQB1; some 540 for DQA1; 600 to 610 for DPA1; and 400 to 480 for DPB1. A handful of DR-DQ haplotypes were treated as single units for association and clustering because of strong linkage in the cohort. Across approximately 420 genotyped donors of the cohort, an average of roughly 250,000 unique TCR beta nucleotide sequences per donor were sequenced, and approximately 19% of those sequences were non-productive. On the study overall, not on this receptor specifically: The earlier analysis of about 600 of the donors excluded about 16 rarely observed V segments, including chromosome 9 orphons, because counts were too low. A later analysis reported that several top co-occurrence clusters appeared linked to parvovirus B19, influenza, CMV and Epstein-Barr virus. In a later genetic analysis, a missense DCLRE1C variant was associated with V-gene and J-gene trimming of TCR beta chains, and the association was replicated in an independent cohort. A cluster of highly shared sequence variants was judged likely to represent a technical artifact of the sequencing pipeline. The cohort was sequenced for TCR beta chains only, and without alpha or paired-chain data the features that could be detected were limited. At a false discovery rate of 0.05, a later analysis linked 15,000 to 20,000 TCR beta sequences to specific HLA alleles. Because the 87-base-pair reads could not distinguish some IMGT-functional V segments, including TRBV6-2 and TRBV6-3, those segments were excluded. In a later analysis, TCR association rates were found to vary across HLA loci, with the most associated TCRs seen for DRB1 alleles and the fewest for HLA-C alleles. In a later genetic analysis, fewer N-insertions in productive TCRs were reported among donors in an Asian-associated ancestry cluster than the approximately 710-donor mean. Presence/absence analyses assumed roughly uniform sequencing depth across donors, an assumption that may not hold. A further reported finding was that TCR beta sequences accurately predicted the HLA-A and HLA-B alleles for most subjects in the first cohort. Immune exposure information for the cohort was limited to CMV serostatus. Assigning TCR associations to individual alleles was difficult when HLA alleles, especially DR and DQ, strongly co-occurred. In the study, about 150 TCR beta chains were listed as associated with cytomegalovirus. The classifier was reported to diagnose cytomegalovirus status with high specificity and sensitivity in both the original cohort and the validation cohort. A few of the identified cytomegalovirus-associated TCR beta chains were confirmed in vitro to be specific for cytomegalovirus antigens. Most TCR sequences were observed very rarely across donors, whereas some public TCRs were present in many individuals. Compared with equally common non-associated chains, HLA-associated TCR beta chains in a later analysis were more clonally expanded and had lower generation probabilities. The authors suggested that the approach could potentially be extended to other disease states and immunological phenotypes. Because some donors lacked HLA typing at each locus, the association tests relied only on the typed subset. In an earlier analysis of under 600 of the donors, most TCR beta V segments were observed in productive rearrangements about 87% or about 30% of the time, broadly matching IMGT annotations. Linkage disequilibrium might explain the correlated functional status among segregating V segments, but an unknown experimental factor could not be ruled out. A later analysis found that most CMV-associated TCR beta chains appeared HLA-restricted, with HLA associations seemingly driven largely by CMV exposure.

The cohort comprised around 690 healthy bone marrow donors. At the time of sampling, every cohort member was nominally healthy, though immune exposures that went unrecorded were likely present. The donor tested CMV seropositive and was one of the 289 seropositive cohort members. A peripheral blood sample was provided by each donor, and peripheral blood mononuclear cells were used for TCR beta sequencing. The Qiagen DNeasy Blood Extraction Kit was used to extract genomic DNA from the blood cell samples. The library came from the immunoSEQ multiplex PCR assay. For the multiplex PCR, a mixture combining 60 forward primers for TCR Vbeta segments and 13 reverse primers for TCR Jbeta segments was used. Amplification of the CDR3 region of rearranged TCR beta genes was performed with a multiplex PCR assay on genomic DNA. On the Illumina HiSeq System, the amplified TCR beta libraries were sequenced as 87-base-pair reads. As for how the authors treated the data: Across the 670 or so repertoires, a later analysis counted around 80 million unique TCR beta chains, roughly 11 million of which were shared by at least two donors. Raw reads were error-corrected and collapsed into unique sequences by a nearest-neighbor algorithm in which closely related sequences were merged to remove PCR and sequencing errors. Alignment of CDR3 sequences to IMGT reference sequences was used to assign V, D and J gene segments. For a sequence to be retained, a match of at least six nucleotides was required to both a V gene segment and a J gene segment. A rearrangement counted as productive if the CDR3 had no stop codons and remained in frame with V and J, and every other rearrangement counted as non-productive. Following IMGT convention, CDR3 was defined as the stretch from the second conserved V-encoded cysteine to the conserved J-encoded phenylalanine. Sequences without an unambiguous match to a single V gene segment were excluded from the earlier analysis of 450 to 650 of the donors. An earlier analysis of some 610 of the donors called V segments functional above 56.7% productive rearrangements and segregating when the between-donor standard deviation exceeded 5%. To diagnose cytomegalovirus status from the catalog of TCR beta chain sequences, a statistical classification framework was built. V and J gene assignment, in a later analysis, came from comparing TCR nucleotide sequences with IMGT/GENE-DB human TR gene sequences. A later analysis assigned CDR3 sequences and most-parsimonious VDJ recombination scenarios with the TCRdist pipeline. In a later analysis, every TCR beta chain was defined by the combination of its CDR3 amino acid sequence and its V-gene family, and reads without a unique V-gene family were dropped. In a later analysis, 550 to 650 highly shared, low-generation-probability nucleotide sequences were removed to address suspected cross-contamination and a sequencing artifact. In a later analysis, a clonal expansion index for each public chain was calculated from normalized within-repertoire ranks of inferred template counts. A later analysis computed generation probabilities with a VDJ recombination model fitted to out-of-frame rearrangements, and checked the results against IGoR. In a later analysis, TCR-TCR, TCR-HLA and TCR-CMV co-occurrence was scored with hypergeometric tests, and a repertoire-size bias correction was applied to TCR pairs. In a later analysis, false discovery rates were estimated by permuting HLA or CMV assignments 20 times. In a later analysis, co-occurring TCRs were grouped using DBSCAN, with TCRdist sequence similarity added in when clustering inside HLA-allele-positive subsets. Repertoires with fewer than 30,000 or more than 120,000 public chains, plus five repertoires with anomalous nucleotide sharing, were excluded from co-occurrence clustering. TCRdb retrieved this table from immuneACCESS and kept in-frame rearrangements only. Not all clones are present; in checked studies, unresolved V genes account for under half, and no reason is known for the remainder. For V, J and clone size, that table is used; D and trimming come from the DNA. This sample is represented by around 160,000 clones; about 65% of them were singletons. 3.5% to 5.5% of the sample lies in the top ten.

The V end gives up 6 bases and the J end 13 bases, leaving 17 bases in the junction not matched to a gene. Taken from the germline V gene, the CDR1 and CDR2 loops are MDHEN and SYDVKM. Measured from the cysteine to the phenylalanine, the CDR3 is 14 residues long. This entry keeps only the CDR3 DNA: 42 bases, framed from base 1. Of note for this clone: Its antigen is not yet known. Base-call qualities are not available, and no considerably larger clone is one nucleotide away.

The chain is made from TRBV28 and TRBJ2-7; 8 bases in between match TRBD2. The sequence was obtained from a woman between 18 and 29 years old in good health and CMV-seropositive. Sequenced sample: PBMCs. The CDR3 reads CASRPGGAGFPLYF. The bases are TGTGCCAGCAGACCCGGGGGGGCGGGATTTCCTCTATACTTC.